The 29 T cell receptor beta chains below all came from one sample that was sequenced in a study of kidney transplant recipient with SARS-CoV-2 infection. TCRdb fed the reads into MiXCR, producing one record per CDR3 protein. Of under 250,000 distinct CDR3 sequences in the sample, under 30% were seen once. The sequencing here drew on a blood sample, taken at baseline and on roughly day 110 from a kidney transplant recipient. The source of these receptors is a male patient in his thirties who had COVID-19 and was a kidney transplant recipient. Part of the T cells may come from the graft donor.

A remark on this clonotype: This may stem from a read error, because a much larger clone lies one nucleotide away. V gene TRBV20-1 combines with J gene TRBJ1-1; D possibly corresponds to TRBD1 (6 bases). The CDR3 length is 15 residues. CDR1 is DFQATT, CDR2 SNEGSKA, per germline (reference sequence). CDR3 in amino acids: CSARAVSGGRTEASF. CDR3 DNA: TGCAGTGCTAGAGCGGTTTCTGGGGGCCGGACTGAAGCTTCCTTT.

In the case of this clonotype: One end of the junction fails to match germline, which may point to a read error. The DNA for the CDR3 is TGTACCAGCAGCCAAGAGCAATGGGTCTCTGGGGCCAACGCCCTGACTTTC. Its translation: CTSSQEQWVSGANALTF. V usage is TRBV4-2 and J usage is TRBJ2-6; a weak D match, TRBD1 (5 bases). CDR1 LGHNA and CDR2 YNFKEQ come from the germline V gene. The CDR3 consists of 17 residues.

Concerning this clonotype: This may stem from a read error, because a much larger clone lies one nucleotide away. V usage is TRBV24-1 and J usage is TRBJ1-2; D gene ambiguous. CDR3 size: 17 residues. The germline V gene encodes CDR1 KGHDR and CDR2 SFDVKD. This CDR3 is CVTSKKFSTRKTYGYTF. In nucleotides, the CDR3 is TGTGTCACCAGTAAAAAATTTAGTACCAGAAAGACCTATGGCTACACCTTC.

This clonotype was seen more than once but under ten times. The chain employs TRBV6-5 and TRBJ2-3; D is undetermined. This CDR3 comprises 11 residues. Per the germline V gene, CDR1 is MNHEY and CDR2 is SVGAGI. V lost 5 bases to trimming and J lost 14 bases, with 14 bases between them. The CDR3 is CASSGPLRGYF. The CDR3 nucleotides are TGTGCCAGCAGTGGCCCTTTGAGAGGGTATTTT.

The table lists this clonotype with many counts. This chain links TRBV9 with TRBJ1-3; D is unclear. Germline CDR1 and CDR2: SGDLS and YYNGEE. Deletions cut 4 bases from V and 3 bases from J, with 5 bases between. The CDR3 runs to 12 residues. For the CDR3, the DNA is TGTGCCAGCAGCCCTAATGGAAACACCATATATTTT. Protein sequence: CASSPNGNTIYF.

Concerning this clonotype: A read error is possible here, since a much larger clone lies one base away. This rearrangement joins TRBV2 to TRBJ2-7; 9 bases are shared with TRBD1. V was clipped by 8 bases and J by 4 bases; unmatched bases: 9. CDR3 length: 14 amino acids. Germline CDR1 is SNHLY and CDR2 is FYNNEI. CDR3 in amino acids: CASGVQGALYEQYF. In nucleotides, the CDR3 is TGTGCCAGCGGTGTACAGGGGGCATTGTACGAGCAGTACTTC.

At least ten counts were recorded for this clonotype. The chain has TRBV7-2 and TRBJ1-6; 8 bases align to TRBD1. Germline trimming cut 5 bases from V and 5 bases from J; bases unmatched to any gene: 5. Germline V gene lookup returns CDR1 SGHTA and CDR2 FQGNSA. There are 15 residues in the CDR3. The CDR3, as DNA: TGTGCCAGCAGCATTGGACAGGGTGATAATTCACCCCTCCACTTT. Encoded protein: CASSIGQGDNSPLHF.

In this sample, this clonotype turned up many times. The rearrangement joins TRBV14 to TRBJ2-7; maybe TRBD2 (6 bases). The germline V and J ends were trimmed by 5 bases and 3 bases, with 8 bases remaining between them. Germline values: CDR1 SGHDN, CDR2 FVKESK. This CDR3 spans 12 amino acids. The CDR3 nucleotides are TGTGCCAGCAGCGGGGGGTTCTACGAGCAGTACTTC. Its protein is CASSGGFYEQYF.

The chain carries TRBV7-6 and TRBJ2-1; the D is unclear. Germline CDR1 is SGHVS and CDR2 is FNYEAQ. The V end lost 1 base, the J end lost 9 bases, and 13 bases lay between the germline ends. The length of the CDR3 is 14 residues. This chain's CDR3 is CASSLDGVWSEQFF. CDR3 DNA sequence: TGTGCCAGCAGCTTAGATGGAGTCTGGAGTGAGCAGTTCTTC.

This chain uses TRBV5-4 with TRBJ1-2; no clear D. The germline gives CDR1 SGHNT, CDR2 YYREEE (reference sequence). CDR3 length: 16 amino acids. V lost 7 bases and J 4 bases, leaving 23 bases between the germline ends. DNA for the CDR3: TGTGCCAGCTCCCACCGCGTACCAGGAAAGACCTATGGCTACACCTTC. Translated: CASSHRVPGKTYGYTF.

The chain has TRBV10-2 and TRBJ1-2; D is ambiguous. The CDR3 has 17 residues. Trimming pared 7 bases from V and 4 bases from J, leaving 25 bases between. Germline V gives CDR1 WSHSY, CDR2 SAAADI. The DNA of the CDR3 is TGCGCCAGCAATAGAGTAATCACTTCTAGAAAGACCTATGGCTACACCTTC. Translating gives CASNRVITSRKTYGYTF.

This clonotype has just one count. It may be a read error: a sequence one base away is much more abundant. V usage is TRBV11-3 and J usage is TRBJ1-2; D not resolved. This CDR3 region has 17 residues. The V end was cut by 5 bases, the J end by 6 bases, with 25 bases between. Germline assignment: CDR1 SGHNT and CDR2 YENEEA. CDR3 residues: CASSQIRDLGKTHGYTF. The CDR3 DNA reads TGTGCCAGCAGCCAAATCCGCGATCTCGGAAAGACCCATGGCTACACCTTC.

Worth noting for this clonotype: Just one base apart from a much larger clone, this may be a read error. The chain recombines TRBV7-6 with TRBJ2-2; D not certain. This CDR3 comprises 15 residues. From germline, CDR1 is SGHVS and CDR2 FNYEAQ. Trimming cost V 8 bases and J 3 bases, with 16 bases left between them. The CDR3 DNA is TGTGCCAGCGGCCCAAGGGCATATTACACCGGGGAGCTGTTTTTT. It translates to CASGPRAYYTGELFF.

This clonotype appeared many times. The chain recombines TRBV28 with TRBJ2-3; possibly TRBD1 for D (5 bases). CDR3 size: 16 residues. CDR1 MDHEN and CDR2 SYDVKM come from the germline V gene. Trimming took 2 bases from V and 3 from J, leaving 15 bases between them. CDR3 DNA sequence: TGTGCCAGCAGTTTACCTTGGACACGTCGGACAGATACGCAGTATTTT. Translated: CASSLPWTRRTDTQYF. The variable domain in full, with the rest retrieved from reference TRBV28 and TRBJ2-3, is DVKVTQSSRYLVKRTGEKVFLECVQDMDHENMFWYRQDPGLGLRLIYFSYDVKMKEKGDIPEGYSVSREKKERFSLILESASTNQTSMYLCASSLPWTRRTDTQYFGPGTRLTVL.

The sample holds many counts of this clonotype. The CDR3 is CASRMGLAGDEQYF. In nucleotides, the CDR3 is TGTGCCAGCAGAATGGGACTAGCGGGGGACGAGCAGTACTTC. The chain combines TRBV6-7 with TRBJ2-7; 14 nucleotides align to TRBD2. TRBV6-7 counts as an open reading frame of uncertain function. The CDR3 consists of 14 residues. V was pared by 6 bases and J by 5 bases, with 3 bases of the junction left unmatched.

This clonotype was recorded a few times. In nucleotides, the CDR3 is TGCAGTGCTAGTAAACGGGTCGCCAAGGGGGCGGGCACCGGGGAGCTGTTTTTT. Translating it yields CSASKRVAKGAGTGELFF. This rearrangement joins TRBV20-1 to TRBJ2-2; 7 bases fit TRBD1. The CDR3 is 18 residues long. V shed 3 bases, J shed 4 bases, and the junction held 17 bases outside the gene matches. Germline values: CDR1 DFQATT, CDR2 SNEGSKA (reference sequence).

This clonotype was detected many times. The chain recombines TRBV3-1 with TRBJ1-2, with no clear D. The germline CDR1 and CDR2 sequences are LGHDT and YNNKEL (reference sequence). The ends were cut back, 5 bases at V and 4 bases at J, with 23 bases in the middle. There are 17 residues in the CDR3. The CDR3 sequence is CASSLVVTLRKTYGYTF. DNA for the CDR3: TGTGCCAGCAGCTTGGTTGTCACCCTTCGAAAGACCTATGGCTACACCTTC.

This clonotype was seen many times. This chain uses TRBV2 with TRBJ1-5; D might be TRBD1 (5 bases). CDR1 is SNHLY, CDR2 FYNNEI, per germline. V dropped 10 bases and J dropped 4 bases, with 14 bases sitting between them. CDR3 size: 13 residues. In nucleotides, the CDR3 is TGTGCCACCTGGGGGGGAGATAATCAGCCCCAGCATTTT. Translated: CATWGGDNQPQHF.

To note about this clonotype: A much larger clone lies one base from this, so it may be a read error. The V and J genes are TRBV6-5 and TRBJ1-2; perhaps TRBD1 as D (6 bases). This CDR3 is 12 amino acids long. The V gene's germline CDR1 is MNHEY and CDR2 SVGAGI. The V end lost 5 bases, the J end lost 8 bases, and 12 bases lay between the germline ends. CDR3 DNA sequence: TGTGCCAGCAGTCGGGGGGCGCAAGGCTACACCTTC. Protein: CASSRGAQGYTF.

This clonotype was detected ten times or more. The CDR3 sequence is CASSLSISTSGEVYEQYF. The CDR3 bases are TGTGCCAGCAGTTTATCGATTTCGACTAGCGGGGAAGTCTACGAGCAGTACTTC. J is TRBJ2-7 and V is TRBV27, with TRBD2 matching over 11 bases. V shed 0 bases and J 3 bases; nucleotides not matched to a gene: 10. Germline values: CDR1 MNHEY, CDR2 SMNVEV (reference sequence). The CDR3 extends over 18 amino acids.

This clonotype appeared many times. This chain links TRBV2 with TRBJ1-6, with TRBD1 matching over 8 bases. Trimming removed 7 bases from V and 7 bases from J; junction bases left unmatched: 6. Germline V gene data show CDR1 as SNHLY and CDR2 as FYNNEI. The CDR3 sequence is 14 residues long. The CDR3 DNA reads as TGTGCCAGCATCAAAGACAGGGGAAATTCACCCCTCCACTTT. Protein: CASIKDRGNSPLHF.

The table lists this clonotype with many counts. The chain carries TRBV6-2 or TRBV6-3 and TRBJ1-2, with D uncertain. The V end lost 3 bases, the J end lost 4 bases, and 21 bases lay between the germline ends. Germline loops: CDR1 MNHEY, CDR2 SVGEGT. This CDR3 has 17 residues. The CDR3 sequence: CASSYAYCIGKTYGYTF. The CDR3 region has the DNA TGTGCCAGCAGTTATGCCTACTGCATCGGAAAGACCTATGGCTACACCTTC.

This clonotype was counted a few times. The chain links TRBV11-3 to TRBJ2-1, with no clear D. This CDR3 is built from 13 residues. Germline values: CDR1 SGHNT, CDR2 YENEEA. Between the trimmed V and J ends, which lost 6 bases and 5 bases, there was a span of 11 bases. This chain's CDR3 is CASSYQYNNEQFF. In DNA, the CDR3 is TGTGCCAGCAGTTACCAATATAACAATGAGCAGTTCTTC.

As concerns this clonotype: It may be a read error: a sequence one base away is much more abundant. The V call is TRBV11-2, the J call TRBJ2-2; tentatively, D is TRBD1 (6 bases). This CDR3 is built from 15 residues. Germline loops: CDR1 SGHAT, CDR2 FQNNGV. This CDR3 reads CAGRNRAAGTGELFF. The CDR3 DNA follows: TGTGCCGGCAGGAACAGGGCAGCTGGCACCGGGGAGCTGTTTTTT.

This clonotype was seen many times. The chain recombines TRBV5-6 with TRBJ1-5; D gene ambiguous. From germline, CDR1 is SGHDT and CDR2 YYEEEE. The CDR3 runs 15 residues. V lost 0 bases, J lost 5 bases, and 12 bases lay in between. CDR3 loop: CASSLGLTGYQPQHF. The CDR3 DNA follows: TGTGCCAGCAGCTTGGGACTTACGGGTTATCAGCCCCAGCATTTT.

This clonotype was observed once. This sequence may be a read error, since a much larger clone differs from it by one base. The chain employs TRBV3-2 and TRBJ2-1. TRBV3-2 is deemed a pseudogene. This CDR3 contains 13 residues. The CDR3 nucleotides read TGTGCCAGCAGCCAAGGAGATAACGGTGAGCAGTTCTTC. Amino acid sequence: CASSQGDNGEQFF.

In its sample, this clonotype was seen many times. V usage is TRBV6-5 and J usage is TRBJ1-2; 10 bases are shared with TRBD1. V was clipped by 5 bases and J by 4 bases; unmatched bases: 10. Germline assignment: CDR1 MNHEY and CDR2 SVGAGI. The CDR3 totals 16 residues. The CDR3 region is CASSDLGQGNSYGYTF. CDR3 nucleotides: TGTGCCAGCAGTGACTTGGGACAGGGGAATTCCTATGGCTACACCTTC.

There are many counts of this clonotype. This sequence joins TRBV29-1 and TRBJ1-2, with TRBD1 identical over 7 bases. The CDR3 length is 15 residues. Trimming at V came to 2 bases and at J to 7 bases, leaving 13 bases not matched to a gene. Germline loops: CDR1 SQVTM, CDR2 ANQGSEA. CDR3 residues: CSVELPTQGVSGYTF. In nucleotides, the CDR3 is TGCAGCGTTGAACTCCCCACCCAGGGGGTTAGTGGCTACACCTTC.

This clonotype was recorded many times. The chain is built from TRBV19 and TRBJ1-1; TRBD1 might be the D (6 bases). V lost 5 bases and J lost 7, with 14 bases in between. The CDR3 loop spans 13 amino acids. The germline V gene has CDR1 LNHDA and CDR2 SQIVND (reference sequence). The CDR3, as DNA: TGTGCCAGTAGTGTTTCAGGGGTTAGTGAAGCTTTCTTT. It specifies CASSVSGVSEAFF.